This record looks at one T cell receptor beta chain sequence and its context. This clone has more than one count but fewer than ten. Its antigen has not been determined. No base-level quality is on record; no much larger clone is a single base apart. Interpreted using the paper, the time point label stands for: more than 10 months on ibrutinib. Around 2 micrograms of genomic DNA were extracted from cryopreserved PBMCs for TCR beta library preparation. Longitudinal blood samples from CLL patients on ibrutinib monotherapy underwent high-throughput TCR beta sequencing. The patients took part in an open-label, single-center phase 2 trial of ibrutinib monotherapy. The data stem from a study of cytotoxic CD8 clonotypes in ibrutinib-treated CLL (dated by TCRdb to the early 2020s). General notes on the study: In this cohort, approximately 14 patients were treatment-naive and more than 9 were relapsed/refractory, while 17 to 18 had unmutated IGHV. Partial responses were observed in 24 patients and complete responses in 2; after a median follow-up of 68 months, remission was maintained in approximately 14 patients and progression was observed in some 12. Samples at response were collected after a median of about 12 months of treatment, with a range of roughly 6 to 40 months. An average of roughly 250,000 productive templates and 94,082 productive rearrangements was obtained per sample. Of the 86 participants in the trial, about two dozen had longitudinal samples available. Cryopreserved peripheral blood mononuclear cells were collected before treatment, at response, and at either disease progression or sustained remission. All remission and progressive disease samples were collected while patients were still receiving ibrutinib. Results and caveats for the whole study, not just this receptor: Clonality rose at ibrutinib response, remained stable during sustained remission, and dropped back toward baseline at progression. Baseline clonality exceeded that of age-matched healthy donors and correlated strongly with circulating CD8+ T-cell counts. Sampling times were not matched between patients in sustained remission and patients whose disease was progressing, and lymph node repertoires were not examined. Public clonotypes were rare and either contracted or stayed stable during treatment, and the rise in clonality at ibrutinib response reflected the expansion of private clonotypes.

A MiSeq instrument was used for deep resolution sequencing, which targeted depths ranging from 1 in 1 million up to 1 in 200,000 T cells, with coverage averaging 10x for each clonotype. The immunoSEQ hsTCRB Kit was used to generate TCR beta libraries. The study's own analysis went as follows. ImmunoSEQ Data Assistant and ImmunoSEQ Analyzer were used for data analysis, and V, D and J genes were assigned according to IMGT definitions. Clonality, which ranges from 0 to 1, was calculated as one minus the normalized Shannon entropy of productive rearrangement frequencies. Only overrepresented clonotypes making up at least 0.05% of the repertoire of each patient were included in the public clonotype analysis. Repertoires from about a dozen age-matched healthy donors in immuneACCESS were used as clonality controls. TCRdb took this table from immuneACCESS and kept in-frame rearrangements with V and J called. Such tables lack part of the clones; where checked against another copy, unresolved V genes explain under half of the gap, and the rest is unexplained. That table supplies the V and J calls and clone size; D and trimming were determined from the DNA. In this sample the table shows 95,000 to 100,000 clones, 78% of which occur a single time. The top ten clones comprise approximately 30% of the sample.

V gives up 7 bases and J gives up 4 bases, and the segment between their germline ends measures 13 bases. The cysteine opens and the phenylalanine closes a CDR3 of 13 amino acids. Just the 39-base CDR3 DNA is kept, in frame starting at base 1. CDR1 is given as GTSNPN and CDR2 as SVGIG, both from the germline V gene (reference sequence). Recombination connected TRBV30 to TRBJ1-4, with no confident D gene call. The sample was PBMCs, taken after 12 months of ibrutinib treatment. The receptor comes from a human donor with chronic lymphocytic leukemia. The CDR3 region: CASPGGSNEKLFF. The DNA sequence follows: TGTGCCTCTCCGGGTGGAAGTAATGAAAAACTGTTTTTT.